This T cell receptor beta chain was captured by sequencing in a study of graft-versus-host responses after intestinal transplantation. About the study: Among the recipients, all got anti-thymocyte globulin induction and then tacrolimus and steroids for around 3 years.

Clones were read by immunoSEQ multiplex PCR, and TCRdb kept only the in-frame ones, dropping some. The sample records 85,000 to 130,000 clones, more than 75% being singletons. The study, taken as a whole, reports: Allografts carried high graft-versus-host to host-versus-graft clonal ratios in patients having graft-donor T cell macrochimerism. GvH clones turned up in recipient marrow; some had shown up first in ileum or blood. Early post-transplant HvG declines showed an association with peak circulating GvH clone levels.

In the case of this clone: As yet, its antigen is unknown.

With 0 bases clipped from V and 6 bases from J, the junction kept 3 bases outside the gene matches. The CDR3 extends over 15 amino acids. The germline V gene encodes CDR1 SGHRS and CDR2 YFSETQ. This chain connects TRBV5-1 to TRBJ1-6; TRBD1 aligns across 7 bases. This TCR was sampled from a human donor who received an intestinal transplant. The sequences come from unstimulated CD4+ T cells sorted from spleen or lymph node cells, collected before intestinal transplant. CDR3 sequence reads: CASSLEGTANSPLHF. The CDR3 DNA follows: TGCGCCAGCAGCTTGGAAGGGACAGCTAATTCACCCCTCCACTTT.